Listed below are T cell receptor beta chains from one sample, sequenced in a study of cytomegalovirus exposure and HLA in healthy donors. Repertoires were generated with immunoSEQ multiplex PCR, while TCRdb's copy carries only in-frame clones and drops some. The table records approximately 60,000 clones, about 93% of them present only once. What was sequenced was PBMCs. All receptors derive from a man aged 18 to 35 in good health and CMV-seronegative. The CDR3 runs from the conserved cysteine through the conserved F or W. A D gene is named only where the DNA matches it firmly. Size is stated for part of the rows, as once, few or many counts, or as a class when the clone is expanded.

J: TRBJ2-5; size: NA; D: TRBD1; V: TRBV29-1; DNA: TGCAGCGTTCACAGGGGGCGCTTCCAAGAGACCCAGTACTTC; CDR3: CSVHRGRFQETQYF
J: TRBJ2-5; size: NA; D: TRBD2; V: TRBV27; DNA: TGTGCCAGCAGTCAAGGGAGGAGCGGGATCCAAGAGACCCAGTACTTC; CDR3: CASSQGRSGIQETQYF
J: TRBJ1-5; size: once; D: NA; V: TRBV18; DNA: TGTGCCAGCTCACCCGGGACACCGGATAGCAATCAGCCCCAGCATTTT; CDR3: CASSPGTPDSNQPQHF
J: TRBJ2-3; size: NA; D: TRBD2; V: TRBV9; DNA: TGTGCCAGCAGCGTAGTGGCTAGCGGTAACACAGATACGCAGTATTTT; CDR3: CASSVVASGNTDTQYF
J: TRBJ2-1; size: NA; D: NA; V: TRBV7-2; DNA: TGTGCCAGCAGTCTGAGGGGCGGGGTTTTCCCAGCCTACAATGAGCAGTTCTTC; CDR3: CASSLRGGVFPAYNEQFF
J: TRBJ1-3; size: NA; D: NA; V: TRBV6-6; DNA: TGTGCCAGCAGTTACCCCGGACAAGCCTCAGACTTT; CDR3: CASSYPGQASDF
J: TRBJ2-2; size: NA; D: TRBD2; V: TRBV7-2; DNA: TGTGCCACCTCGGATAGCGGGTACACCGGGGAGCTGTTTTTT; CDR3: CATSDSGYTGELFF
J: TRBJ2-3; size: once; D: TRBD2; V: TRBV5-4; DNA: TGTGCCAGCAGCCTCGGACTGAGCGGGAGGAAAACAGATACGCAGTATTTT; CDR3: CASSLGLSGRKTDTQYF
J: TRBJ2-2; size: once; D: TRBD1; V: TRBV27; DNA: TGTGCCAGCAGCCGGCCAGCCAGGGGGACAGGGGGTTCCGGGGAGCTGTTTTTT; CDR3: CASSRPARGTGGSGELFF
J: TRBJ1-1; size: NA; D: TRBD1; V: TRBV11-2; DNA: TGTGCCAGCACCCCGTACTTACAGGGGGCCCCTGAAGCTTTCTTT; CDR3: CASTPYLQGAPEAFF
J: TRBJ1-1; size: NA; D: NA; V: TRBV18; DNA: TGTGCCAGCTCTCTCAGACCGGGACTAAGGACTGAAGCTTTCTTT; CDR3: CASSLRPGLRTEAFF
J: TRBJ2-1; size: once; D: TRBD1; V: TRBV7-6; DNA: TGTGCCAGCAGCTTACGGGGACTTGGGGGGACAGGGCGGCACAATGAGCAGTTCTTC; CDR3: CASSLRGLGGTGRHNEQFF
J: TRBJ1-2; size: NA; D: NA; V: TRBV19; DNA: TGTGCCAGTAGTATCGAGCAGGGGCTCTATGGCTACACCTTC; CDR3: CASSIEQGLYGYTF
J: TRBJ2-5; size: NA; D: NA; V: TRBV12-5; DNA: TGTGCTAGTGGTTTGGTAGGGCAGGGGGGCGATGGGGAGACCCAGTACTTC; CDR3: CASGLVGQGGDGETQYF
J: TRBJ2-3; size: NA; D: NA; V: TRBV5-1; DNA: TGCGCCAGCAGCTTGTTGGGTTCGTGGATAAAGGAGTCAGATACGCAGTATTTT; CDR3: CASSLLGSWIKESDTQYF
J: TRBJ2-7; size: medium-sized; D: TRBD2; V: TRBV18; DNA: TGTGCCAGCTCACCACCTTCGGGAGGGCCCTACGAGCAGTACTTC; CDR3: CASSPPSGGPYEQYF
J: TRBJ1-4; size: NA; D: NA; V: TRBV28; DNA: TGTGCCAGCAGTTTCTTTGACTTCGCAACTAATGAAAAACTGTTTTTT; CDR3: CASSFFDFATNEKLFF
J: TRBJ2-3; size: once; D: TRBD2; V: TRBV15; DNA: TGTGCCACCAGCAGAGAGTCGAGACTAGCACTCACAGATACGCAGTATTTT; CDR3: CATSRESRLALTDTQYF
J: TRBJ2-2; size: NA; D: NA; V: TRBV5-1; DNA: TGCGCCAGCAGCTTAGACAGAAACACCGGGGAGCTGTTTTTT; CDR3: CASSLDRNTGELFF
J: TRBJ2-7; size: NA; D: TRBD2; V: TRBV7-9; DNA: TGTGCCAGCAGCCTACGACTAGCGAACGAGCAGTACTTC; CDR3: CASSLRLANEQYF
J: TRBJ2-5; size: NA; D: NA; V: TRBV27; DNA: TGTGCCAGCACCGACCAAGAGACCCAGTACTTC; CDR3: CASTDQETQYF
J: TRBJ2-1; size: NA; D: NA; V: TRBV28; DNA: TGTGCCAGCAGGCGCTGGACAGTAGCTAACAATGAGCAGTTCTTC; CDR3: CASRRWTVANNEQFF
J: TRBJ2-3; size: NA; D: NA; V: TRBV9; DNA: TGTGCCAGCAGCCCATTTGGAAGGGGTATAGATACGCAGTATTTT; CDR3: CASSPFGRGIDTQYF
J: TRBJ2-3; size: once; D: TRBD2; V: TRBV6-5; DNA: TGTGCCAGCAGTTACCGGGGAGCGGGAGGGGTAGATACGCAGTATTTT; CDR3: CASSYRGAGGVDTQYF
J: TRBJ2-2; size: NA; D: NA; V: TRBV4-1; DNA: TGCGCCAGCAGCCAAATAGAGTTCACCGGGGAGCTGTTTTTT; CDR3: CASSQIEFTGELFF
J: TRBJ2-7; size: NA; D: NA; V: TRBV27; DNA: TGTGCCAGCAGTCGACTAGAAGGGGGCCACGAGCAGTACTTC; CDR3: CASSRLEGGHEQYF
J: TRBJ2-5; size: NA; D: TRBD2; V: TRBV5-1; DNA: TGCGCCAGCAGACCCCGGGCAGCGGGAGTGGTAGAGACCCAGTACTTC; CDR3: CASRPRAAGVVETQYF
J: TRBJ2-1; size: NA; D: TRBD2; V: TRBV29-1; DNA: TGCAGCGCCGGATGGGGGGGCTCCTACAATGAGCAGTTCTTC; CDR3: CSAGWGGSYNEQFF
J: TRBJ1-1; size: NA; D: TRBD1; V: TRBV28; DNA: TGTGCCAGCAGTTTAATAGCGACAGGGGCATTGGAGGTTGAAGCTTTCTTT; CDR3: CASSLIATGALEVEAFF
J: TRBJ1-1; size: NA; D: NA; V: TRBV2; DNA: TGTGCCAGCCTCCGGGAGGGCCCAGGTTACATGAACACTGAAGCTTTCTTT; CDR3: CASLREGPGYMNTEAFF
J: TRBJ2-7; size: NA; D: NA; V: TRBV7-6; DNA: TGTGCCAGCGGGGCAGTGTCCTACGAGCAGTACTTC; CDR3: CASGAVSYEQYF
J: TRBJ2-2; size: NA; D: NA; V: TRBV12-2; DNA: TGTGCAAGTCGCTTAGCGCCAACGGGATGTCCCGGGGAGCTGTTTTTT; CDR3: CASRLAPTGCPGELFF
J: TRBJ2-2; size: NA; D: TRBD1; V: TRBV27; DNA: TGTGCCAGCCGGAAAGTAGGCAGGGGGCTTCAAGTGAACACCGGGGAGCTGTTTTTT; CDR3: CASRKVGRGLQVNTGELFF
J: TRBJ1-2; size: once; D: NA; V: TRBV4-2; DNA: TGTGCCGGCAGCCTACAAAGCAGGGTATGGGACTATGGCTACACCTTC; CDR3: CAGSLQSRVWDYGYTF
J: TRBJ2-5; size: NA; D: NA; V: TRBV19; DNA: TGTGCCAGTAGTGGCGGGCGGGTCGGAGAGACCCAGTACTTC; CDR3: CASSGGRVGETQYF
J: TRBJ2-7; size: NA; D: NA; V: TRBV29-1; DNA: TGCAGCGTTGCGAGGGGGTCCCACGAGCAGTACTTC; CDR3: CSVARGSHEQYF
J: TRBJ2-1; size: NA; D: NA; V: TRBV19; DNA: TGTGCCAGTAGTACTACAGGGTACAATGAGCAGTTCTTC; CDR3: CASSTTGYNEQFF
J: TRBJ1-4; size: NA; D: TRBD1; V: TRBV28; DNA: TGTGCCAGCAGTTTCCAGGGGGCCAGGGAAAAACTGTTTTTT; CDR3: CASSFQGAREKLFF
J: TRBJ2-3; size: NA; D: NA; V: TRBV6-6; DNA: TGTGCCAGCAGATCACCTCCGGACAGCTTGGATACGCAGTATTTT; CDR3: CASRSPPDSLDTQYF
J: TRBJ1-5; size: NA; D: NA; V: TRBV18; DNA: TGTGCCAGCTCCCAGGGAGGGGATCAGCCCCAGCATTTT; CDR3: CASSQGGDQPQHF
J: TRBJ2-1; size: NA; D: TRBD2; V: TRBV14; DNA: TGTGCCAGCAGCCAGCTGGGACTAGCGGACAATGAGCAGTTCTTC; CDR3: CASSQLGLADNEQFF
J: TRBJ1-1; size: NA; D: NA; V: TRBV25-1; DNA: TGTGCCAGCAGAGGCAGCGCGAACACTGAAGCTTTCTTT; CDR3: CASRGSANTEAFF
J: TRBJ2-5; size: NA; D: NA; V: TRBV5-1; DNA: TGCGCCAGCAGCTTGCCCTACATAGCGGAAAGGGGAGAGACCCAGTACTTC; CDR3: CASSLPYIAERGETQYF
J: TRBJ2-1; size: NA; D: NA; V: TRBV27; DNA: TGTGCCAGCAGTTACGGCAATGAGCAGTTCTTC; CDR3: CASSYGNEQFF
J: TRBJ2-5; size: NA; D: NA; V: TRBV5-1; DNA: TGCGCCAGCAGCTTGGCCTTGGCAAGCCAAGAGACCCAGTACTTC; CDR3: CASSLALASQETQYF
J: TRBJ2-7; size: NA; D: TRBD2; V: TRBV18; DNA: TGTGCCAGCTCACCCCCCAGCGGGAGTTACGAGCAGTACTTC; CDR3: CASSPPSGSYEQYF
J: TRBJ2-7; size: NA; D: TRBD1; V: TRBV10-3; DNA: TGTGCCACCCGGACAGGGACCGACTACGAGCAGTACTTC; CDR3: CATRTGTDYEQYF
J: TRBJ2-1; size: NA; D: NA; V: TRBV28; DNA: TGTGCCAGCAGCTCATCAGGGAGGAATGAGCAGTTCTTC; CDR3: CASSSSGRNEQFF
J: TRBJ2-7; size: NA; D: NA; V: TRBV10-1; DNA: TGCGCCAGCAGTGACGACTCCCCGCGGGGCTACGAGCAGTACTTC; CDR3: CASSDDSPRGYEQYF